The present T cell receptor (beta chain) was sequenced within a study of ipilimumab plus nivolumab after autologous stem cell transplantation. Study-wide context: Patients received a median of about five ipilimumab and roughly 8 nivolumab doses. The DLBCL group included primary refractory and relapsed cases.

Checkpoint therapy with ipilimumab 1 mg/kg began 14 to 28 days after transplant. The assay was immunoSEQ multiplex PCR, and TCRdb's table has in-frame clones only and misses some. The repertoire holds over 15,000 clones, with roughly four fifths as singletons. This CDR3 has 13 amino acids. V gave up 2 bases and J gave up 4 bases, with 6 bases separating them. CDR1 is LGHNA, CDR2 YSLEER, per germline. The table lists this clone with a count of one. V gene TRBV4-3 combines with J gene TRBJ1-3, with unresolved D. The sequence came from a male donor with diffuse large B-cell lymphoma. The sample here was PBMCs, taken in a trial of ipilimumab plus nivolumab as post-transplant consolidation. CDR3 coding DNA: TGCGCCAGCAGCCAAATGGTCGGAAACACCATATATTTT. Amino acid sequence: CASSQMVGNTIYF.